This T cell receptor (beta chain) was sequenced in a study of T cells after yellow fever vaccination (dated by TCRdb to the late 2010s). Regarding the research as a whole: The SMART-Seq v4 Ultra Low Input RNA kit was used to prepare libraries from fractions with low cell numbers. Bulk TCR alpha and beta repertoires were sequenced longitudinally to track T-cell clones before and after primary and booster YFV17D yellow fever vaccination. Blood was collected at multiple timepoints before and after primary and secondary immunization, and bulk PBMC replicates and cell subsets were isolated. The cohort comprised two healthy male donors, one aged 18 to 29 and one aged 30 to 40 years.

A few counts support this clonotype. This receptor's antigen is unknown. The record has no base qualities; no much larger clone is one base away. Synthesis of TCR cDNA relied on 5'RACE template switching, a step that introduced a universal primer site along with unique molecular identifiers. Priming for cDNA synthesis came from both the TCR alpha and TCR beta constant segments. Library amplification used two PCR steps, and the second PCR step added sample barcodes and sequencing adapters. Libraries were sequenced on Illumina HiSeq 2500 (2x100 bp) or NovaSeq (2x150 bp). In the authors' own workflow: MIGEC was used to demultiplex reads and collapse the reads into UMI consensus sequences, and MiXCR was used for V(D)J alignment. Clonotypes responding to the vaccine were identified with edgeR on replicate PBMC samples, with the criteria of FDR below 0.01 and a log2 fold change above 5 up to day 15. CD4 or CD8 identity was assigned to each bulk clonotype according to whether the clonotype was present at higher abundance in the sequenced CD4 repertoire or the sequenced CD8 repertoire. TCRdb trimmed the raw reads at Q25, called clones with MiXCR and kept productive beta chains. Rows with a matching CDR3 protein are joined into one entry that keeps the most common DNA and genes. TCRdb's processing, not the authors', yielded these V and J calls. This sample lists a few hundred thousand distinct CDR3 sequences; roughly 9.4% were detected once. 15% to 20% of the sample comes from the top ten.

CDR3 length: 18 amino acids, cysteine to phenylalanine. The DNA shown is the 54-base CDR3, in frame from base 1. CDR1 and CDR2, looked up from the germline V gene (reference sequence), are SGHAT and FQDESV. The junction carries 18 bases between V and J, which are trimmed by 0 bases and 4 bases respectively. What the work shows at the level of the full study, not this receptor alone: Only a couple of donors were included in the study, so the extent to which the findings can be generalized is limited. The secondary T-cell response was weaker than the primary response but faster, peaking on day 5 instead of day 15. Computational filtering was needed because FACS-sorted repertoires could contain abundant contaminating clonotypes from the bulk population. Most clones expanded after primary vaccination were re-detected after the booster (96% of CD4 and more than 70% of CD8), suggesting broad memory maintenance. A small share of clonotypes was detected in both CD4 and CD8 compartments, with the overlap likely arising from convergent recombination.

Sample treatment or condition, as interpreted from the label and publication: live attenuated yellow fever vaccine strain. At each blood-draw timepoint, two biological replicates of bulk PBMCs were obtained. PBMCs were isolated from peripheral blood using a standard Ficoll-Paque protocol. TriZol was used to extract RNA from bulk PBMCs, from CD4 and CD8 fractions, and from dextramer-positive and dextramer-negative fractions. This clonotype was sampled from a man between 18 and 29 years old who received the YFV17D yellow fever vaccine. Here the chain combines TRBV11-1 and TRBJ2-2, with the D assignment possibly TRBD1 or TRBD2, given 5 matching bases for each. The source was PBMCs, collected on the day of the first yellow fever vaccination. The nucleotide sequence is TGTGCCAGCAGCTTAGCGCGAGGGCAGGGCCTGGCCACCGGGGAGCTGTTTTTT. This yields the protein CASSLARGQGLATGELFF. Beyond the CDR3, the reference TRBV11-1 and TRBJ2-2 genes provide the residues; the full variable domain reads: EAEVAQSPRYKITEKSQAVAFWCDPISGHATLYWYRQILGQGPELLVQFQDESVVDDSQLPKDRFSAERLKGVDSTLKIQPAELGDSAMYLCASSLARGQGLATGELFFGEGSRLTVL.